The rows below give T cell receptor beta chains drawn from one sample of a study of early T cells in non-severe SARS-CoV-2 infection. TCRdb re-analysed the 5' RACE reads in MiXCR, keeping a single row per CDR3 protein. The data hold around 28,000 distinct CDR3 sequences, with roughly 4.1% observed a single time. Material for sequencing was whole blood. The source of these receptors is an adult who was a healthcare worker with PCR-confirmed SARS-CoV-2 infection or an uninfected control (not recorded which). Both conserved end residues are part of each CDR3.

J	V	CDR3
TRBJ2-3	TRBV27	CASSLKLAGDPDTQYF
TRBJ2-1	TRBV9	CASSVDNGYNEQFF
TRBJ1-6	TRBV20-1	CSARAKGQGHSPLHF
TRBJ2-2	TRBV20-1	CSASGTLNTGELFF
TRBJ1-1	TRBV6-4	CASIELHTEAFF
TRBJ2-5	TRBV5-1	CASSFVRTHREAQYF
TRBJ2-7	TRBV2	CASVPWGTSYEQYF
TRBJ2-7	TRBV12-3/TRBV12-4	CASSPGGWQGLAGVREQYF
TRBJ2-4	TRBV5-1	CASSPGVIQYF
TRBJ2-7	TRBV5-5	CASSSSGTSGSRTYEQYF
TRBJ2-3	TRBV7-9	CASSTPTDTQYF
TRBJ2-7	TRBV28	CASRSTSGTTYEQYF
TRBJ2-5	TRBV10-1	CASSELGTSGQETQYF
TRBJ2-3	TRBV20-1	CSAREGAKDTQYF
TRBJ2-2	TRBV24-1	CATSVHLLAGGMNTGELFF
TRBJ2-3	TRBV7-3	CASSPQRESRTDTQYF
TRBJ2-1	TRBV15	CATSRDPQGLAGNEQFF
TRBJ1-1	TRBV29-1	CSVGEGGFTEAFF
TRBJ2-1	TRBV7-9	CASSLVRGIYNEQFF
TRBJ2-2	TRBV7-2	CASSVRENTGELFF
TRBJ2-4	TRBV20-1	CSARHIAKNIQYF
TRBJ2-4	TRBV5-4	CASSSTGTKNIQYF
TRBJ1-1	TRBV20-1	CSAKGDRANTEAFF
TRBJ2-3	TRBV7-2	CASSPWTGTDTQYF
TRBJ1-1	TRBV6-6	CASSSPTGRTEAFF
TRBJ2-2	TRBV12-3/TRBV12-4	CASSLRQGVVGELFF
TRBJ2-3	TRBV5-1	CASSSRISGNPDTQYF
TRBJ2-2	TRBV7-9	CASSLGQGIGELFF
TRBJ2-2	TRBV7-3	CASSPGASPPAGELFF
TRBJ2-1	TRBV27	CASSLWDRVTDEQFF
TRBJ1-1	TRBV7-6	CASSSDRGLTEAFF
TRBJ2-2	TRBV6-5	CASSFLLSAGELFF
TRBJ2-6	TRBV28	CASSPRQGRSGANVLTF
TRBJ1-6	TRBV7-6	CASSGDEGRPLHF
TRBJ1-1	TRBV28	CASVREDTEAFF
TRBJ2-3	TRBV7-2	CASSLRGGGRTDTQYF
TRBJ2-1	TRBV28	CASSTSGAQKFF